A selection of T cell receptor beta chains follows, all from one sample in a study of blood T cell repertoires in COVID-19. Only in-frame clones appear in the TCRdb table, and some are missing; sequencing was by immunoSEQ multiplex PCR. In the table there are approximately 390,000 clones, about 87% of which are singletons. The sequencing input was peripheral blood. The source of these receptors is a woman aged 55-70 years with COVID-19, enrolled during active disease. CDR3s include the opening cysteine and the closing phenylalanine or tryptophan. D genes are given only for firm matches. A clone size is listed for some rows: how often the clone was seen (once, few, many), or a class if it is expanded.

J: TRBJ1-6
size: .
D: .
V: TRBV12-3/TRBV12-4
DNA: TGTGCCAGCAGATTCGGGAATTCACCCCTCCACTTT
CDR3: CASRFGNSPLHF

J: TRBJ1-2
size: .
D: .
V: TRBV19
DNA: TGTGCCAGTAGTATGGTTGTAGGGAGAGGACATGGCTACACCTTC
CDR3: CASSMVVGRGHGYTF

J: TRBJ2-7
size: .
D: TRBD1
V: TRBV3-1/TRBV3-2
DNA: TGTGCCAGCAGTAGAGGGGGCCCCTACGAGCAGTACTTC
CDR3: CASSRGGPYEQYF

J: TRBJ2-1
size: .
D: TRBD2
V: TRBV19
DNA: TGTGCCAGTAGTTTCGGGACTAGCGGGGGGGCACGGAATGAGCAGTTCTTC
CDR3: CASSFGTSGGARNEQFF

J: TRBJ1-2
size: once
D: .
V: TRBV5-1
DNA: TGCGCCAGCAGTCCCGAACTCTCTAACTATGGCTACACCTTC
CDR3: CASSPELSNYGYTF

J: TRBJ2-5
size: .
D: .
V: TRBV21-1
DNA: TGTGCCAGCAGCAAATCCGGTTTCCAAGAGACCCAGTACTTC
CDR3: CASSKSGFQETQYF

J: TRBJ2-6
size: .
D: .
V: TRBV30
DNA: TGTGCCTGGAGTGTTACTGGGGCCAACGTCCTGACTTTC
CDR3: CAWSVTGANVLTF

J: TRBJ2-7
size: .
D: TRBD2
V: TRBV6-9
DNA: TGTGCCAGCAGTTATACCGAAACGACTAGCGGGGTAAGGTACGAGCAGTACTTC
CDR3: CASSYTETTSGVRYEQYF

J: TRBJ1-2
size: .
D: TRBD1
V: TRBV2
DNA: TGTGCCAGCATGGGGAGACAGGGTCCCTATGGCTACACCTTC
CDR3: CASMGRQGPYGYTF

J: TRBJ1-2
size: .
D: TRBD1
V: TRBV18
DNA: TGTGCCAGCTCACCACCGAACAGGGGTGGCTACACCTTC
CDR3: CASSPPNRGGYTF

J: TRBJ1-1
size: .
D: TRBD1
V: TRBV5-8
DNA: TGTGCCAGCAGCCAAAACAGGGGGCGAAGCACTGAAGCTTTCTTT
CDR3: CASSQNRGRSTEAFF

J: TRBJ2-6
size: .
D: TRBD1
V: TRBV5-1
DNA: TGCGCCAGCAGCTCGACTCGACAGGGTATAGGATCTGGGGCCAACGTCCTGACTTTC
CDR3: CASSSTRQGIGSGANVLTF

J: TRBJ1-6
size: .
D: .
V: TRBV5-1
DNA: TGCGCCAGCAGCTTGGGGCCCCTGGGAGATTCACCCCTCCACTTT
CDR3: CASSLGPLGDSPLHF

J: TRBJ1-4
size: .
D: TRBD1
V: TRBV30
DNA: TGTGCCTGGAGACCCTTCGGGACAGGTCATGAAAAACTGTTTTTT
CDR3: CAWRPFGTGHEKLFF

J: TRBJ2-2
size: .
D: TRBD1
V: TRBV11-3
DNA: TGTGCCAGCAGCTTAGATCAACAGGGGGCCGGGGAGCTGTTTTTT
CDR3: CASSLDQQGAGELFF

J: TRBJ2-3
size: .
D: .
V: TRBV29-1
DNA: TGCAGCGTTGGACTGGCCGATACGCAGTATTTT
CDR3: CSVGLADTQYF